This T cell receptor beta chain is from a study of molecular identifiers for immune sequencing clone quantification. The CDR3 consists of 15 residues. The germline CDR1 and CDR2 sequences are SGHAT and FQNNGV. Naive CD8 sequencing libraries were generated from approximately 22,000 to 940,000 sorted cells, with 10%, 30% or 50% RNA as input. Sorting defined naive CD8 T cells as CD8+CD4-CCR7+CD45RA+. The study's findings and limits: Clonotypes surpassing 20 RNA copies contained over 98% of effector molecules, versus under 1% in naive cells.

As previously described, bulk TCR libraries were made using listed TCR primers. TCRdb redid the calling of the PCR reads with MiXCR, one entry per CDR3 protein. Of approximately 90,000 distinct CDR3 sequences in the sample, around 23% are singletons; the top ten hold around 1%. Comments on this clonotype: What it binds is unknown. A single base separates this from a much larger clone, so it may be a read error.

This sequence joins TRBV11-2 and TRBJ2-7; D might be TRBD1 (6 bases). Sequenced input: naive CD8+ T cells from blood, with Jurkat cell RNA spiked in. Subset given: FACS-sorted CD8+CD4-CCR7+CD45RA+ naive T cells. The receptor was isolated from a human donor in good health. Some libraries in this study had Jurkat cell RNA spiked in. The CDR3 region has the DNA TGTGCCGGCAGCGAGGGGGTGTCAGGCGGCTACGAGCAGTACTTC. Its protein product is CAGSEGVSGGYEQYF. Full variable domain (outside the CDR3, taken from reference TRBV11-2 and TRBJ2-7): EAGVAQSPRYKIIEKRQSVAFWCNPISGHATLYWYQQILGQGPKLLIQFQNNGVVDDSQLPKDRFSAERLKGVDSTLKIQPAKLEDSAVYLCAGSEGVSGGYEQYFGPGTRLTVT.